The sequence of this T cell receptor beta chain was determined in a study of blood T cell repertoires in COVID-19. For the study at large: PBMCs, B-cell-depleted T cells, or T cells provided the cDNA or gDNA that made up the material.

This clone was seen once. Germline values: CDR1 LNHDA, CDR2 SQIVND (reference sequence). The CDR3 runs 13 residues. Losses at the gene ends were 6 bases for V and 6 bases for J; bases not matched to a gene: 4. Generated by immunoSEQ multiplex PCR, the TCRdb table keeps only in-frame clones and is missing some. The data contain some 240,000 clones, over 70% of them seen just once; the ten biggest clones take up 7.2%. The chain is built from TRBV19 and TRBJ1-4, with 7 positions matching TRBD1. The sequence was obtained from a woman between 65 and 79 years old with acute or convalescent COVID-19. Sequences were obtained from peripheral blood. The CDR3 region is CASRGDRDEKLFF. As DNA, the CDR3 is TGTGCCAGTAGGGGCGACAGGGATGAAAAACTGTTTTTT. Looking up the rest from reference TRBV19 and TRBJ1-4 gives the full variable domain: DGGITQSPKYLFRKEGQNVTLSCEQNLNHDAMYWYRQDPGQGLRLIYYSQIVNDFQKGDIAEGYSVSREKKESFPLTVTSAQKNPTAFYLCASRGDRDEKLFFGSGTQLSVL.